This TCR beta chain was identified during a study of T cell responses to AZD1222 COVID-19 vaccine. Trimming shortened V by 3 bases and J by 2 bases, and 12 bases separated the two germline ends. This CDR3 has 15 residues. The germline V gene encodes CDR1 SGDLS and CDR2 YYNGEE. Libraries were prepared by immunoSEQ multiplex PCR; TCRdb keeps only in-frame clonotypes and omits some of them. The sample shows some 150,000 clones, about nine tenths of them seen only once. This specimen was peripheral blood, taken on day 0 of AZD1222 vaccination. This chain links TRBV9 with TRBJ2-4; D not resolved. The source of this sequence is an adult in good health. CDR3 DNA sequence: TGTGCCAGCAGCGCCCGGTCCGATCCCAAAAACATTCAGTACTTC. Amino acids: CASSARSDPKNIQYF.